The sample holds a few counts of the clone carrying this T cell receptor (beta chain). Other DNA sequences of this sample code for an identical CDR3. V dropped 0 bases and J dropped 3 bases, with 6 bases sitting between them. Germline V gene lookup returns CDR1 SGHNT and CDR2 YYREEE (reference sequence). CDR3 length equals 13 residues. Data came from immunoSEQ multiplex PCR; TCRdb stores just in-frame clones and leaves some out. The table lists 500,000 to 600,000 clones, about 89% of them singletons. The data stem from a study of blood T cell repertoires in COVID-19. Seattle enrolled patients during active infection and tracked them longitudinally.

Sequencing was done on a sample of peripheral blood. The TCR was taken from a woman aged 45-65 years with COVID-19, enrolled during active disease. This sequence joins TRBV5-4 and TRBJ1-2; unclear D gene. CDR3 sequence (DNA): TGTGCCAGCAGCTTGGACGGGGACTATGGCTACACCTTC. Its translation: CASSLDGDYGYTF.